Listed below are T cell receptor beta chains from one sample, sequenced in a study of cytomegalovirus exposure and HLA in healthy donors. Repertoires were generated with immunoSEQ multiplex PCR, while TCRdb's copy carries only in-frame clones and drops some. Among 85,000 to 120,000 clones listed, 65% to 80% were seen once. The specimen sequenced was PBMCs. Every receptor here comes from a male donor in good health and CMV-seropositive. CDR3s include the opening cysteine and the closing phenylalanine or tryptophan. The D gene is left open where the match is weak. The size field is filled for only some rows; it gives once, few, many or a size class.

size	D	V	J	CDR3	DNA
-	TRBD1	TRBV6-5	TRBJ2-7	CATAGQGPYEQYF	TGTGCCACCGCGGGACAGGGACCCTACGAGCAGTACTTC
-	-	TRBV6-5	TRBJ2-7	CASRNLGPSYEQYF	TGTGCCAGCAGAAACCTTGGGCCTTCCTACGAGCAGTACTTC
-	-	TRBV28	TRBJ1-5	CASSHEDQPQHF	TGTGCCAGCAGTCACGAGGATCAGCCCCAGCATTTT
-	TRBD1	TRBV2	TRBJ1-5	CASRGLGQGSQPQHF	TGTGCCAGCAGAGGATTGGGACAGGGTAGTCAGCCCCAGCATTTT
-	-	TRBV18	TRBJ1-1	CATSEQGNTEAFF	TGTGCCACTTCTGAACAGGGGAACACTGAAGCTTTCTTT
-	TRBD1	TRBV6-5	TRBJ2-1	CASSYDRGSYNEQFF	TGTGCCAGCAGTTACGACAGGGGCTCCTACAATGAGCAGTTCTTC
-	-	TRBV4-1	TRBJ1-2	CASSQRGDNYGYPF	TGCGCCAGCAGCCAGCGAGGGGACAACTATGGCTACCCCTTC
once	-	TRBV18	TRBJ2-7	CASSATTVTYEQYF	TGTGCCAGCTCAGCGACGACAGTGACCTACGAGCAGTACTTC
-	-	TRBV7-8	TRBJ1-1	CASSLAASGPSTNTEAFF	TGTGCCAGCAGCTTAGCGGCTTCAGGGCCGAGTACGAACACTGAAGCTTTCTTT
once	TRBD1	TRBV14	TRBJ1-6	CASRRTGNNSPLHF	TGTGCCAGCAGACGGACAGGAAATAATTCACCCCTCCACTTT
once	TRBD2	TRBV4-2	TRBJ2-7	CASSPPSGGSYEQYF	TGTGCCAGCAGCCCCCCTAGCGGGGGCTCCTACGAGCAGTACTTC
-	TRBD1	TRBV28	TRBJ2-2	CASLRQGVNTGELFF	TGTGCCAGCCTTCGACAGGGGGTTAACACCGGGGAGCTGTTTTTT
-	TRBD1	TRBV19	TRBJ2-2	CAILNRGTGELFF	TGTGCCATATTGAACAGGGGGACCGGGGAGCTGTTTTTT
-	TRBD1	TRBV9	TRBJ2-2	CASSVTVTGDTGELFF	TGTGCCAGCAGCGTAACAGTAACAGGGGATACCGGGGAGCTGTTTTTT
-	-	TRBV13	TRBJ2-2	CASSYVRAGRATGELFF	TGTGCCAGCTCTTACGTAAGGGCGGGTCGAGCCACCGGGGAGCTGTTTTTT
-	TRBD2	TRBV29-1	TRBJ2-3	CSVDTVAGGTDTQYF	TGCAGCGTTGACACCGTAGCGGGGGGCACAGATACGCAGTATTTT
-	-	TRBV29-1	TRBJ2-7	CSVEAGRGLDEQYF	TGCAGCGTTGAAGCAGGGCGGGGACTCGACGAGCAGTACTTC
-	TRBD2	TRBV4-1	TRBJ2-7	CASSQDRSGGAYEQYF	TGCGCCAGCAGCCAAGATCGAAGCGGGGGGGCCTACGAGCAGTACTTC
once	-	TRBV5-1	TRBJ1-1	CASSLGLRTYSNTEAFF	TGCGCCAGCAGCTTGGGATTGCGAACCTATTCGAACACTGAAGCTTTCTTT
-	-	TRBV10-1	TRBJ2-7	CASTRDEQYF	TGCGCCAGCACCAGGGACGAGCAGTACTTC
-	TRBD2	TRBV6-4	TRBJ2-5	CASSPGTSGQQETQYF	TGTGCCAGCAGCCCAGGGACTAGCGGGCAGCAAGAGACCCAGTACTTC
-	TRBD2	TRBV5-1	TRBJ2-1	CASSLIMGLEVNEQFF	TGCGCCAGCAGCTTGATAATGGGACTAGAGGTTAATGAGCAGTTCTTC
-	TRBD1	TRBV5-6	TRBJ1-4	CASRRQGVTNEKLFF	TGTGCCAGCAGGCGACAGGGGGTGACTAATGAAAAACTGTTTTTT